This T cell receptor beta chain was recovered during a study of circulating and synovial CD4+ cells in juvenile arthritis (dated by TCRdb to the mid-2010s). For context, the study as a whole: Within each patient, the TCRbeta CDR3 repertoires of synovial CD4 T cells, bulk blood CD4 T cells and circulating HLA-DR+ CD4 T cells were compared. Repertoire sequencing was performed with the aim of confirming enrichment of synovial clonotypes in a circulating synovial-like CD4 T cell subset.

In the case of this clone: Which antigen it targets is not known. Base-call qualities are not available, and no considerably larger clone is one nucleotide away.

The library was obtained by the immunoSEQ multiplex PCR assay. TCRbeta CDR3 sequencing was carried out by an external provider as a commercial service. The authors' analysis ran thus. The analyses used productive nucleotide sequences together with amino acid sequences obtained by in silico translation. To equalise sample size, diversity was assessed as Renyi entropy across alpha values by taking the median of 200 repeated subsamples. The distance between each pair of repertoires was calculated as one minus the Chao-modified Jaccard index, which corrects for under-sampling, and this distance was used for clustering. Frequency-weighted overlap with synovial clonotypes was calculated across 200 sample sizes, using 200 draws without replacement for each, and the value reported was the one at the size of the smaller sample. TCRdb retrieved this table from immuneACCESS and kept in-frame rearrangements only. Not all clones are present; in checked studies, unresolved V genes account for under half, and no reason is known for the remainder. V and J calls plus clone size are reproduced from that table; the DNA served to infer D and trimming. The sample table lists over 30,000 clones, over 85% of them with a count of one. Of the sample, roughly 0.7% is held by the ten largest clones.

Points the paper makes about the study in general: Because overlap with synovium rose as sequencing depth increased, the measured fractions of shared clonotypes likely underestimated the overlap of the full repertoire. Compared with bulk blood CD4 repertoires, both the synovial and the circulating pathogenic-like lymphocyte repertoires were less diverse, and some CPL samples were as oligoclonal as synovium. Because T cell genome counts in CPL samples and bulk blood CD4 samples differed by at least an order of magnitude, sample-size effects were addressed. The difference between circulating pathogenic-like lymphocytes and bulk blood T cells was not detected by traditional Vbeta family usage analysis. Circulating pathogenic-like lymphocytes clustered with synovial T cells and shared a substantially higher fraction of CDR3 sequences with synovium than bulk blood.

The sequenced samples were obtained from patients with active juvenile idiopathic arthritis. Right after thawing, the cells went straight into sorting, and Live/Dead Fixable Near-IR Stain was used to exclude dead cells. Sequencing used CD4+ T cells from blood. The TCR originated in a human donor with juvenile idiopathic arthritis.

The CDR3: CASSIVRGGYTF. The DNA reads TGTGCCAGTAGTATAGTCCGAGGTGGCTACACCTTC. The chain uses TRBV19 and TRBJ1-2, with the D gene uncertain. The V and J ends are trimmed by 1 base and 7 bases, leaving 7 bases between them. There are 12 amino acids in the CDR3, from cysteine to phenylalanine inclusive. Just CDR3 DNA is preserved here, 36 bases in frame from base 1. CDR1 is given as LNHDA and CDR2 as SQIVND, both from the germline V gene (reference sequence). The entire variable domain, with the stretches around the CDR3 drawn from the reference TRBV19 and TRBJ1-2 proteins, is DGGITQSPKYLFRKEGQNVTLSCEQNLNHDAMYWYRQDPGQGLRLIYYSQIVNDFQKGDIAEGYSVSREKKESFPLTVTSAQKNPTAFYLCASSIVRGGYTFGSGTRLTVV.